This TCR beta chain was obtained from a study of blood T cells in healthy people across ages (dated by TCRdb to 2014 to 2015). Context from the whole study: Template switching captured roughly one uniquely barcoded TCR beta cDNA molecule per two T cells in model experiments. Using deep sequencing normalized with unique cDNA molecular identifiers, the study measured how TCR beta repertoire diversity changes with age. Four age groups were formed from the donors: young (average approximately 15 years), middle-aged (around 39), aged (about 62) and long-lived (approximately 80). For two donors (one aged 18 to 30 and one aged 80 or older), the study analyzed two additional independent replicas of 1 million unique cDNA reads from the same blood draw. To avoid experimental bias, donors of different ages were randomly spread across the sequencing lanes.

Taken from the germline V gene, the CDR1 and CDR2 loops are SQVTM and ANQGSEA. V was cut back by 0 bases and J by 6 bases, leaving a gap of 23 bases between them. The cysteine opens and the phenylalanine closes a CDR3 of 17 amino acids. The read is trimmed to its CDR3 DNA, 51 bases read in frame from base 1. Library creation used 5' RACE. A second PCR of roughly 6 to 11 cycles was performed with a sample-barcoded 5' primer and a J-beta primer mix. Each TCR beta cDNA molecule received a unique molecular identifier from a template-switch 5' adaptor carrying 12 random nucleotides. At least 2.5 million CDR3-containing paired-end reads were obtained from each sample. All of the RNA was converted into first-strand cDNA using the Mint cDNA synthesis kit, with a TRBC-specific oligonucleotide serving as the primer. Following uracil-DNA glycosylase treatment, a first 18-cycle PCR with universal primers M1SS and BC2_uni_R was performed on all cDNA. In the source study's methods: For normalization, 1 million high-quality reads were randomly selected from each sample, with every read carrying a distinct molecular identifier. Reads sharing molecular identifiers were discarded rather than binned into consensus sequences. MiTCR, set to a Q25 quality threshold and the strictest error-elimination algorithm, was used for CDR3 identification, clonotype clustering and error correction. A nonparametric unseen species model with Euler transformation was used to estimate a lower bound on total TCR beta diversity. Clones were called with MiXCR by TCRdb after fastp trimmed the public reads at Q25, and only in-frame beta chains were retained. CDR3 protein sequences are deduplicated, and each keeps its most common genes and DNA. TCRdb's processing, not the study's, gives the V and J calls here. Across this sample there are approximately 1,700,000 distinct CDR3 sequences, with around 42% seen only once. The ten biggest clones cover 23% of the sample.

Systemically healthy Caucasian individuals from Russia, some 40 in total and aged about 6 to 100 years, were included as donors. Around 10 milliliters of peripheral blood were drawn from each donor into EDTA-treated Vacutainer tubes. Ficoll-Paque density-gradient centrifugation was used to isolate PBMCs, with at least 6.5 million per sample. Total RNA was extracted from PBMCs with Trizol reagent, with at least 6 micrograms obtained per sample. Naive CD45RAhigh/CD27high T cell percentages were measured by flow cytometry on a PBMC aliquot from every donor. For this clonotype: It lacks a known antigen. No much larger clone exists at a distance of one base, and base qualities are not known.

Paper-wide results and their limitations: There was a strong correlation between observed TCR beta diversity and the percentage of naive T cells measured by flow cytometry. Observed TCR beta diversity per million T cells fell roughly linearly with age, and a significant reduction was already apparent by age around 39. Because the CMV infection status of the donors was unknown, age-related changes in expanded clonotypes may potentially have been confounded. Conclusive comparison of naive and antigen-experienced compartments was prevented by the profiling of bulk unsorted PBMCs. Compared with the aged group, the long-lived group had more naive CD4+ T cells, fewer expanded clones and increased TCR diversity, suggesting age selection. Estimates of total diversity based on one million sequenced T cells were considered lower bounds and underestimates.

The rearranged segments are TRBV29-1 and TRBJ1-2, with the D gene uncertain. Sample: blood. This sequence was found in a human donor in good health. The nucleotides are TGCAGCGTTGAAGATGGCAACCCCTTTGGAAGGGCTAATGGCTACACCTTC. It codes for CSVEDGNPFGRANGYTF.